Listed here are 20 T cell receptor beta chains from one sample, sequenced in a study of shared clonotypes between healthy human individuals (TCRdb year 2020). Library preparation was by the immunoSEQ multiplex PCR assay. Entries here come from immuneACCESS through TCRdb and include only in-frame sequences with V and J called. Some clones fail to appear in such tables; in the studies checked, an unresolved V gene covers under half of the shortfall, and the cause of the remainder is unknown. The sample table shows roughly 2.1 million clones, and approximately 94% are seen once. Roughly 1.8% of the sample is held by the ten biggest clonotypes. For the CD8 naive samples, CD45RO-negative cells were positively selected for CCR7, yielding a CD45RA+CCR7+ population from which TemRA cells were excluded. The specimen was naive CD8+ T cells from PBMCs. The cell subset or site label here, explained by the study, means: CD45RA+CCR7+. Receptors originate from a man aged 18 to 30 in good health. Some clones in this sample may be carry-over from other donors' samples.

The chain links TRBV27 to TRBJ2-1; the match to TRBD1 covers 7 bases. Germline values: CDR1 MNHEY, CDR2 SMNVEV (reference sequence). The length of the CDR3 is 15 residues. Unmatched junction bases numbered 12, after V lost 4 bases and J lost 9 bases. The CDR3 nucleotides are TGTGCCAGCAGTTATTTTGGGACAGCAGGCGGTGAGCAGTTCTTC. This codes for CASSYFGTAGGEQFF.

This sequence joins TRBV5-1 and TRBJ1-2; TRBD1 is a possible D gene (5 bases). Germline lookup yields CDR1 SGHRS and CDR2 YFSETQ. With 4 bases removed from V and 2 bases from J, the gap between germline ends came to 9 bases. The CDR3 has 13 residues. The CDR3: CASSQGVNYGYTF. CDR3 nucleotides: TGCGCCAGCAGCCAGGGAGTCAACTATGGCTACACCTTC.

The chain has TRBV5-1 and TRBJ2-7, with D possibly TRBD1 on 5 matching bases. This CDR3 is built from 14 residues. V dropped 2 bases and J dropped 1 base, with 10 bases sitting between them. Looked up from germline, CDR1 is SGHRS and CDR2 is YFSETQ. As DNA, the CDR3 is TGCGCCAGCAGCTTCTACCAGGGATCCTACGAGCAGTACTTC. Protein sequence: CASSFYQGSYEQYF. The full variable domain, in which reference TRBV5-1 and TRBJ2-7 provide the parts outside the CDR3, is KAGVTQTPRYLIKTRGQQVTLSCSPISGHRSVSWYQQTPGQGLQFLFEYFSETQRNKGNFPGRFSGRQFSNSRSEMNVSTLELGDSALYLCASSFYQGSYEQYFGPGTRLTVT.

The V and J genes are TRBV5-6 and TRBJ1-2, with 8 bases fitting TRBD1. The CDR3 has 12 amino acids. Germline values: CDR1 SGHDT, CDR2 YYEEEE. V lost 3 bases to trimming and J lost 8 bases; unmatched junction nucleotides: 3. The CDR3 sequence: CASSSQGEGYTF. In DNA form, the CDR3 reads TGTGCCAGCAGCTCACAGGGGGAAGGCTACACCTTC.

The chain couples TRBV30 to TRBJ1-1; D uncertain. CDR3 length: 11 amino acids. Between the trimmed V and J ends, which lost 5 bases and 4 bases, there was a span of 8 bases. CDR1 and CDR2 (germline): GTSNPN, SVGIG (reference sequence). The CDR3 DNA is TGTGCCTGGGGAATAAGCACTGAAGCTTTCTTT. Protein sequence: CAWGISTEAFF.

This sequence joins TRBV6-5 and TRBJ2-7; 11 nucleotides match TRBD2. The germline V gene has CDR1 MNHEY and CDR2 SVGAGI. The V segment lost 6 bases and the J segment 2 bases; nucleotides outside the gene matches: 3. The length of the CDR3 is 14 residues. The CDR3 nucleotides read TGTGCCAGCAGCGGGACTAGCGGAACCTACGAGCAGTACTTC. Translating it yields CASSGTSGTYEQYF.

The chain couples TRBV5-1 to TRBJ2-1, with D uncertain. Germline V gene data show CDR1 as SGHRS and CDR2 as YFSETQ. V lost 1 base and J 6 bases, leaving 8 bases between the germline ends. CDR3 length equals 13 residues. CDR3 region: CASSLWPGNEQFF. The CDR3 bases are TGCGCCAGCAGCTTGTGGCCAGGCAATGAGCAGTTCTTC. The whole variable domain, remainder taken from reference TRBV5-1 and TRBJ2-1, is KAGVTQTPRYLIKTRGQQVTLSCSPISGHRSVSWYQQTPGQGLQFLFEYFSETQRNKGNFPGRFSGRQFSNSRSEMNVSTLELGDSALYLCASSLWPGNEQFFGPGTRLTVL.

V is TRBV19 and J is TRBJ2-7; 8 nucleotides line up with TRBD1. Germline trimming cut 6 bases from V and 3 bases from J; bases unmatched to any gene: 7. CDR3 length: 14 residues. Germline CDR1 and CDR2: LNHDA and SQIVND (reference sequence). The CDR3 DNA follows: TGTGCCAGTAGCGAACAGGGGGACTTCTACGAGCAGTACTTC. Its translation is CASSEQGDFYEQYF.

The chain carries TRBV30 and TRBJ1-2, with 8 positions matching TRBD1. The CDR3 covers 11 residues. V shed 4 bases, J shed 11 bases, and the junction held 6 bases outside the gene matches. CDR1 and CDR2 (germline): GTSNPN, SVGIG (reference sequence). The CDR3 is CAWKGQDLYTF. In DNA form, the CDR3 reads TGTGCCTGGAAGGGACAGGATCTTTACACCTTC.

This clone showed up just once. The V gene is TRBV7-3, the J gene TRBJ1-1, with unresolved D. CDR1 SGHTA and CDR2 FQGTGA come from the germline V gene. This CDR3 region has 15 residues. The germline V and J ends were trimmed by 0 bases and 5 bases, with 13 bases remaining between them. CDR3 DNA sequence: TGTGCCAGCAGCTTAACTCCAAGGACTGGGACTGAAGCTTTCTTT. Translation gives CASSLTPRTGTEAFF.

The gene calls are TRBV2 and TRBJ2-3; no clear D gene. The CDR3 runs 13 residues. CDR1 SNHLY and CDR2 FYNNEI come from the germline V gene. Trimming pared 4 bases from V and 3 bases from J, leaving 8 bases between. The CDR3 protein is CASSVDQTDTQYF. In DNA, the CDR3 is TGTGCCAGCAGTGTGGACCAGACAGATACGCAGTATTTT.

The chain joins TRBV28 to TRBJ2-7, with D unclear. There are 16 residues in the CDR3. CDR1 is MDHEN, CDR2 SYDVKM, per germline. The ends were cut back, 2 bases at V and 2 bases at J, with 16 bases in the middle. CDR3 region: CASSLGVSRYTYEQYF. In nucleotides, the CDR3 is TGTGCCAGCAGTTTAGGGGTCTCACGCTACACCTACGAGCAGTACTTC.

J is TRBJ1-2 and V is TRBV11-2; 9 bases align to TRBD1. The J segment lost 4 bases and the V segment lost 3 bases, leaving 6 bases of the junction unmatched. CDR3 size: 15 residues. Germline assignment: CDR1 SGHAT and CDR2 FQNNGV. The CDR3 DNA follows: TGTGCCAGCAGCTTGGGAGGGACAGGGAGCTATGGCTACACCTTC. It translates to CASSLGGTGSYGYTF.

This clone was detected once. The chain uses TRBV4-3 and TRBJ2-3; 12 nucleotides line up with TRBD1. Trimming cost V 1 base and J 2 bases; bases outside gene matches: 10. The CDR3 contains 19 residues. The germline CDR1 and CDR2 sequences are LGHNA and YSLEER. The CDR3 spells CASSQADLPGQGATDTQYF. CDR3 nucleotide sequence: TGCGCCAGCAGCCAAGCGGATCTTCCGGGACAGGGGGCCACAGATACGCAGTATTTT.

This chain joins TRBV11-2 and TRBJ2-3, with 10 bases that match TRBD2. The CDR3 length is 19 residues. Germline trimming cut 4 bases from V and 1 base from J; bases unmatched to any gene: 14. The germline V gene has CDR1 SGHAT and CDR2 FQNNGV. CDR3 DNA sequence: TGTGCCAGCAGCTCTCGGGAGGTAGCGGGAGGCCGCGGCACAGATACGCAGTATTTT. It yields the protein CASSSREVAGGRGTDTQYF.

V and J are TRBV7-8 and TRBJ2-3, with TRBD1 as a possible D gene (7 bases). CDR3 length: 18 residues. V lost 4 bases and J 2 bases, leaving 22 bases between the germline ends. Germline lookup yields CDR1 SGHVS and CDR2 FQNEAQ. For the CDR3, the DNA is TGTGCCAGCAGCTGGACAGGCCTGGGACTTTCAATCACAGATACGCAGTATTTT. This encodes CASSWTGLGLSITDTQYF.

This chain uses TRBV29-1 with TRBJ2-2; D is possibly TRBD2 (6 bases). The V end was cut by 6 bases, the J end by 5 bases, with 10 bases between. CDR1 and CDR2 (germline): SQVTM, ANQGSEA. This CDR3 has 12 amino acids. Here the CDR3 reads CSVRTTTGELFF. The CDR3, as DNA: TGCAGCGTCAGGACTACTACCGGGGAGCTGTTTTTT.

The CDR3 region has the DNA TGTGCCAGCACTAGACAGGGATCGGACACTGAAGCTTTCTTT. Residues: CASTRQGSDTEAFF. This sequence joins TRBV6-6 and TRBJ1-1, with TRBD1 matching over 7 bases. The CDR3 totals 14 residues. The germline CDR1 and CDR2 sequences are MNHNY and SVGAGI (reference sequence). J lost 3 bases, V lost 7 bases, and 8 bases had no gene match.

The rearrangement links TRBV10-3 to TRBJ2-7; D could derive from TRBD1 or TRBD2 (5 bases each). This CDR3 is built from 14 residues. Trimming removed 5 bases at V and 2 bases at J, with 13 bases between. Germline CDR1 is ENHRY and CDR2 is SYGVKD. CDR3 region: CAISNRDAAYEQYF. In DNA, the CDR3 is TGTGCCATCAGTAACCGGGACGCTGCCTACGAGCAGTACTTC.

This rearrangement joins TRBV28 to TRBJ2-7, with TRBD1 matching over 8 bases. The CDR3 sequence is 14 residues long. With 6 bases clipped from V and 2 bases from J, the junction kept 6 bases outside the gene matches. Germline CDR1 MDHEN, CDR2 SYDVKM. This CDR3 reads CASRAGTGTYEQYF. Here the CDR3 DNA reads TGTGCCAGCAGGGCAGGGACAGGAACCTACGAGCAGTACTTC. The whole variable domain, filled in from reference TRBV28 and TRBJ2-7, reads DVKVTQSSRYLVKRTGEKVFLECVQDMDHENMFWYRQDPGLGLRLIYFSYDVKMKEKGDIPEGYSVSREKKERFSLILESASTNQTSMYLCASRAGTGTYEQYFGPGTRLTVT.